This entry lists 6 T cell receptor beta chains sequenced from one sample in a study of a mutant IDH1 vaccine in newly diagnosed glioma. Their specific antigens are unknown. Documented time point: week 35, safety follow-up. What each vaccine dose contained was 300 ug of mutant IDH1 20-mer peptide, accompanied by topical imiquimod. Generated by immunoSEQ multiplex PCR, the TCRdb table keeps only in-frame clones and is missing some. The table lists some 33,000 clones, 79% of them singletons, with around a tenth in the top ten. The specimen comprised PBMCs, sampled from a glioma patient whose treatment included an IDH1 peptide vaccine. These receptor sequences come from a young woman with glioma. Some clones in this sample may be carry-over from other donors' samples.

The rearrangement links TRBV30 to TRBJ2-1; a weak D match, TRBD2 (6 bases). V was pared by 1 base and J by 5 bases, with 18 bases between. Germline V gene sequence: CDR1 GTSNPN, CDR2 SVGIG (reference sequence). The CDR3 has 16 amino acids. For the CDR3, the DNA is TGTGCCTGGAGTGGGCGACTGGGGGGACTGAACAATGAGCAGTTCTTC. Amino acid sequence: CAWSGRLGGLNNEQFF.

The J gene is TRBJ2-5, the V gene TRBV14, with TRBD2 matching 11 bases. The germline CDR1 and CDR2 sequences are SGHDN and FVKESK. Trimming took 5 bases from V and 5 from J; bases not matched to a gene: 13. CDR3 length equals 17 residues. Written as DNA, the CDR3 is TGTGCCAGCAGCTGGAGCGGGACTAGCGGTTTTAGGGAGACCCAGTACTTC. Its protein is CASSWSGTSGFRETQYF.

The genes are TRBV7-2 and TRBJ2-7; D gene unclear. Trimming removed 3 bases at V and 0 bases at J, with 9 bases between. The CDR3 is made up of 14 amino acids. From germline, CDR1 is SGHTA and CDR2 FQGNSA. The CDR3 DNA sequence: TGTGCCAGCAGCTTGAGCAGTCCCTCCTACGAGCAGTACTTC. Translation gives CASSLSSPSYEQYF.

The chain is built from TRBV19 and TRBJ1-2; 8 bases are shared with TRBD1. J gave up 3 bases and V 1 base, and 13 bases lay outside the gene matches. There are 18 residues in the CDR3. The germline V gene has CDR1 LNHDA and CDR2 SQIVND (reference sequence). The chain's CDR3 is CASSIGPDRALGDYGYTF. For the CDR3, the DNA is TGTGCCAGTAGTATAGGTCCGGACAGGGCTCTGGGGGACTATGGCTACACCTTC.

The chain carries TRBV6-1 and TRBJ2-5; D is uncertain. Germline CDR1 reads MNHNS; CDR2 reads SASEGT. V shed 2 bases and J shed 4 bases, with 14 bases lying between them. The length of the CDR3 is 15 residues. CDR3 residues: CASSEFRTTAETQYF. In nucleotides, the CDR3 is TGTGCCAGCAGTGAATTCAGGACCACAGCAGAGACCCAGTACTTC.

The sample holds a few counts of this clone. The genes are TRBV29-1 and TRBJ1-1, with D perhaps matching TRBD1 (6 bases). The CDR3 totals 14 residues. Germline CDR1 reads SQVTM; CDR2 reads ANQGSEA. Trimming stripped 3 bases from V and 3 bases from J, with 14 bases between. The CDR3 bases are TGCAGCGTTGATGAACAGGGACGGCACACTGAAGCTTTCTTT. Its translation is CSVDEQGRHTEAFF.